These 18 T cell receptor beta chains share one sample of origin, sequenced in a study of Tregs in tolerant kidney transplant recipients. This table comes from immunoSEQ multiplex PCR, and its TCRdb copy is limited to in-frame clones, with some not included. The table lists 200,000 to 300,000 clones, 80% to 85% of them singletons. Sequencing input: CD4+ T cells from blood. The receptors were sampled from a human donor in good health.

V gene TRBV25-1 combines with J gene TRBJ1-3; 7 bases match TRBD1. Per germline, CDR1 MGHDK and CDR2 SYGVNS. CDR3 length: 16 amino acids. J gave up 4 bases and V 11 bases, and 17 bases lay outside the gene matches. The CDR3 sequence: CAQQGDSRFRGNTIYF. CDR3 bases: TGTGCCCAGCAGGGGGACAGTAGGTTTCGGGGAAACACCATATATTTT.

This chain uses TRBV18 with TRBJ2-1; perhaps D is TRBD1 or TRBD2 (5 bases each). The length of the CDR3 is 15 residues. The V end lost 2 bases, the J end lost 3 bases, and 11 bases lay between the germline ends. Germline CDR1 reads KGHSH; CDR2 reads LQKENI. The CDR3 sequence: CASSPAGTDYNEQFF. As DNA, the CDR3 is TGTGCCAGCTCACCAGCCGGGACGGACTACAATGAGCAGTTCTTC.

The chain has TRBV30 and TRBJ2-3; possibly TRBD2 for D (6 bases). Looked up from germline, CDR1 is GTSNPN and CDR2 is SVGIG (reference sequence). V was pared by 1 base and J by 0 bases, with 11 bases between. The CDR3 has 15 residues. The DNA for the CDR3 is TGTGCCTGGAGTGAGGGGCTAGCGAGCACAGATACGCAGTATTTT. Translating it yields CAWSEGLASTDTQYF.

V usage is TRBV18 and J usage is TRBJ2-7, with D tentatively TRBD1 or TRBD2 (5 bases each). Trimming took off 2 bases at V and 3 bases at J, with 20 bases between the two ends. Germline-derived CDR1 and CDR2 are KGHSH and LQKENI. The CDR3 extends over 17 amino acids. The CDR3 DNA follows: TGTGCCAGCTCACCAACGAGTGGGACCACCGCGGGCTACGAGCAGTACTTC. Translating it yields CASSPTSGTTAGYEQYF. Using reference TRBV18 and TRBJ2-7 for the parts outside the CDR3, the full variable domain is NAGVMQNPRHLVRRRGQEARLRCSPMKGHSHVYWYRQLPEEGLKFMVYLQKENIIDESGMPKERFSAEFPKEGPSILRIQQVVRGDSAAYFCASSPTSGTTAGYEQYFGPGTRLTVT.

The V and J genes are TRBV15 and TRBJ1-4, with TRBD1 as a possible D gene (6 bases). V lost 1 base and J 8 bases, leaving 14 bases between the germline ends. The V gene's germline CDR1 is LNHNV and CDR2 YYDKDF (reference sequence). This CDR3 has 15 residues. The CDR3 loop reads CATSRGGAGKEKLFF. CDR3 nucleotides: TGTGCCACCAGCAGAGGGGGGGCGGGGAAAGAAAAACTGTTTTTT. The whole variable domain, remainder taken from reference TRBV15 and TRBJ1-4, is DAMVIQNPRYQVTQFGKPVTLSCSQTLNHNVMYWYQQKSSQAPKLLFHYYDKDFNNEADTPDNFQSRRPNTSFCFLDIRSPGLGDTAMYLCATSRGGAGKEKLFFGSGTQLSVL.

The V gene is TRBV11-2, the J gene TRBJ1-6; D is unclear. The CDR3 runs 15 residues. Between the trimmed V and J ends, which lost 6 bases and 10 bases, there was a span of 19 bases. Germline CDR1 reads SGHAT; CDR2 reads FQNNGV. For the CDR3, the DNA is TGTGCCAGCAGGTCGGCCCTGGGGTCGGGGTCACCCCTCCACTTT. Encoded protein: CASRSALGSGSPLHF.

The V call is TRBV6-1, the J call TRBJ1-2; D is unresolved. The CDR3 is 11 residues long. V was trimmed by 3 bases and J by 4 bases, leaving 3 bases between them. Germline values: CDR1 MNHNS, CDR2 SASEGT. In DNA form, the CDR3 reads TGTGCCAGCAGTGAGACCTATGGCTACACCTTC. Protein sequence: CASSETYGYTF.

This clone was recorded a few times. The V gene is TRBV6-5, the J gene TRBJ2-7, with TRBD2 matching 10 bases. The germline CDR1 and CDR2 sequences are MNHEY and SVGAGI. This CDR3 comprises 13 residues. V gave up 6 bases and J gave up 3 bases; unmatched junction bases: 2. The CDR3 nucleotides are TGTGCCAGCAGACTAGCGGGGAACTACGAGCAGTACTTC. Amino acids: CASRLAGNYEQYF.

The J gene is TRBJ2-7, the V gene TRBV4-2, with D possibly TRBD2 on 7 matching bases. CDR3 length: 19 residues. Trimming removed 0 bases at V and 2 bases at J, with 23 bases between. The germline V gene has CDR1 LGHNA and CDR2 YNFKEQ. The CDR3 DNA is TGTGCCAGCAGCCAAGAAGGGCTCCCGGAGGGGGGGGAACCCTACGAGCAGTACTTC. Translation gives CASSQEGLPEGGEPYEQYF.

This chain joins TRBV5-1 and TRBJ2-2; 8 bases match TRBD1. V shed 3 bases, J shed 1 base, and the junction held 5 bases outside the gene matches. Germline V gene lookup returns CDR1 SGHRS and CDR2 YFSETQ. The CDR3 extends over 16 amino acids. CDR3 sequence: CASSSRQGLNTGELFF. CDR3 DNA: TGCGCCAGCAGCTCACGACAGGGGTTGAACACCGGGGAGCTGTTTTTT.

The chain recombines TRBV7-2 with TRBJ2-1; TRBD1 matches 7 bases. The ends lost 3 bases at V and 7 bases at J; junction bases unmatched: 6. The CDR3 is 14 amino acids. The V gene's germline CDR1 is SGHTA and CDR2 FQGNSA. The CDR3 reads CASSFRTGANEQFF. The CDR3, as DNA: TGTGCCAGCAGCTTCAGGACAGGCGCGAATGAGCAGTTCTTC.

The chain is built from TRBV9 and TRBJ1-5; D perhaps matches TRBD1 (6 bases). This CDR3 comprises 14 residues. V was shortened by 0 bases and J by 4 bases, with 8 bases between the two germline ends. Per the germline V gene, CDR1 is SGDLS and CDR2 is YYNGEE. Here the CDR3 reads CASSVEDSNQPQHF. CDR3 sequence (DNA): TGTGCCAGCAGCGTAGAGGACAGTAATCAGCCCCAGCATTTT.

The chain combines TRBV29-1 with TRBJ1-1; 8 bases map to TRBD1. From germline, CDR1 is SQVTM and CDR2 ANQGSEA. With 4 bases clipped from V and 0 bases from J, the junction kept 13 bases outside the gene matches. This CDR3 has 17 residues. The CDR3 nucleotides read TGCAGCGTTGGGGGCCGGGACAGGCAAGTTATGAACACTGAAGCTTTCTTT. Translated: CSVGGRDRQVMNTEAFF.

This clone was picked up a small number of times. The chain is built from TRBV11-2 and TRBJ1-3; D is ambiguous. Deletions cut 5 bases from V and 4 bases from J, with 6 bases between. Germline CDR1 and CDR2: SGHAT and FQNNGV. CDR3 length equals 12 residues. CDR3 coding DNA: TGTGCCAGCAGCGTCGCAGGAAACACCATATATTTT. Protein product: CASSVAGNTIYF.

This chain joins TRBV5-6 and TRBJ2-3; a weak D match, TRBD1 (5 bases). This CDR3 has 14 residues. The V gene's germline CDR1 is SGHDT and CDR2 YYEEEE. V was trimmed by 10 bases and J by 4 bases, leaving 19 bases between them. CDR3 in amino acids: CASTQQGRPDTQYF. The CDR3 DNA follows: TGTGCCTCTACTCAGCAGGGCCGCCCAGATACGCAGTATTTT.

The genes are TRBV27 and TRBJ2-7; 7 bases agree with TRBD1. This CDR3 spans 13 amino acids. V dropped 6 bases and J dropped 5; count of bases not matched to a gene: 7. Germline CDR1 is MNHEY and CDR2 is SMNVEV (reference sequence). The CDR3 protein is CASRATGINEQYF. The CDR3, as DNA: TGTGCCAGCAGAGCGACAGGGATCAACGAGCAGTACTTC.

The genes are TRBV5-1 and TRBJ2-7; D is possibly TRBD2 (5 bases). Trimming removed 4 bases at V and 3 bases at J, with 14 bases between. The CDR3 loop spans 14 amino acids. Per germline, CDR1 SGHRS and CDR2 YFSETQ. The CDR3 is CASSRSVAGYEQYF. CDR3 nucleotide sequence: TGCGCCAGCAGCAGGAGCGTTGCGGGCTACGAGCAGTACTTC.

The J gene is TRBJ2-1, the V gene TRBV5-1, with D unresolved. Germline V lookup: CDR1 SGHRS, CDR2 YFSETQ. CDR3 length equals 12 residues. V lost 4 bases and J lost 8, with 10 bases in between. The CDR3 loop reads CASSRDGDEQFF. The CDR3 bases are TGCGCCAGCAGCCGCGACGGTGATGAGCAGTTCTTC.